The next 18 T cell receptor beta chains were all read from a single sample in a study of OX40 agonist ivuxolimab in advanced cancers. TCRdb's copy holds only in-frame clones and misses some; the assay was immunoSEQ multiplex PCR. The sample consists of 75,000 to 95,000 clones, around 92% of them appearing once. The sequenced sample was CD4+ or CD8+ T cells sorted from blood, obtained in a trial of the OX40 agonist ivuxolimab. Every receptor here comes from an adult with an advanced solid tumor such as melanoma, head and neck, liver or kidney cancer.

The V gene is TRBV29-1, the J gene TRBJ2-7; tentative D call: TRBD1 (5 bases). V gave up 7 bases and J gave up 1 base, with 20 bases separating them. CDR1 and CDR2 (germline): SQVTM, ANQGSEA. The CDR3 consists of 15 residues. The CDR3: CSAADSMRPSYEQYF. The CDR3 DNA reads TGCAGCGCCGCCGACAGCATGAGACCTTCCTACGAGCAGTACTTC.

The chain combines TRBV7-3 with TRBJ2-2, with D possibly being TRBD2 (5 bases). V lost 5 bases and J lost 1, with 8 bases in between. The CDR3 loop spans 14 amino acids. Germline V gives CDR1 SGHTA, CDR2 FQGTGA. The CDR3 bases are TGTGCCAGCAGCCAAACTAGGAACACCGGGGAGCTGTTTTTT. Protein: CASSQTRNTGELFF. The variable domain in full, completed from reference TRBV7-3 and TRBJ2-2, reads GAGVSQTPSNKVTEKGKYVELRCDPISGHTALYWYRQSLGQGPEFLIYFQGTGAADDSGLPNDRFFAVRPEGSVSTLKIQRTERGDSAVYLCASSQTRNTGELFFGEGSRLTVL.

The chain recombines TRBV29-1 with TRBJ2-2, with 8 nucleotides matching TRBD1. Trimming removed 3 bases from V and 4 bases from J; junction bases left unmatched: 4. The CDR3 has 14 residues. The germline V gene encodes CDR1 SQVTM and CDR2 ANQGSEA. The DNA of the CDR3 is TGCAGCGTTGAGCAGGGGGCGTCCACCGGGGAGCTGTTTTTT. Its protein is CSVEQGASTGELFF.

The chain has TRBV2 and TRBJ1-1, with unresolved D. This CDR3 contains 13 residues. CDR1 and CDR2 (germline): SNHLY, FYNNEI. Trimming removed 6 bases at V and 3 bases at J, with 11 bases between. The CDR3 DNA reads TGTGCCAGCAGCACTACGGGGTACACTGAAGCTTTCTTT. This gives the protein CASSTTGYTEAFF. Supplemented by reference TRBV2 and TRBJ1-1, the full variable domain reads EPEVTQTPSHQVTQMGQEVILRCVPISNHLYFYWYRQILGQKVEFLVSFYNNEISEKSEIFDDQFSVERPDGSNFTLKIRSTKLEDSAMYFCASSTTGYTEAFFGQGTRLTVV.

The J gene is TRBJ2-5, the V gene TRBV7-9; D call uncertain. Trimming shortened V by 5 bases and J by 8 bases, and 9 bases separated the two germline ends. Germline V gene sequence: CDR1 SEHNR, CDR2 FQNEAQ (reference sequence). The CDR3 is 11 residues long. This chain's CDR3 is CASSPRGTQYF. The CDR3 nucleotides read TGTGCCAGCAGCCCCCGTGGAACCCAGTACTTC.

This sequence joins TRBV7-9 and TRBJ1-4; D gene ambiguous. Looked up from germline, CDR1 is SEHNR and CDR2 is FQNEAQ (reference sequence). Trimming shortened V by 2 bases and J by 0 bases, and 13 bases separated the two germline ends. This CDR3 comprises 17 residues. CDR3 coding DNA: TGTGCCAGCAGCTTAAGGCCCACCTCTGCAACTAATGAAAAACTGTTTTTT. Protein product: CASSLRPTSATNEKLFF.

This clone was observed once. This sequence joins TRBV21-1 and TRBJ2-5; TRBD2, as called in the table, went unchecked against the DNA. TRBV21-1 is deemed a pseudogene. The CDR3 has 14 amino acids. The CDR3 nucleotides are TGTGCCAGCAGCAAAAAGCGGAAACAAGAGACCCAGTACTTC. Amino acid sequence: CASSKKRKQETQYF.

The chain recombines TRBV6-1 with TRBJ2-1, with D tentatively TRBD1 (5 bases). The CDR3 loop spans 14 amino acids. V lost 6 bases, J lost 10 bases, and 19 bases lay in between. The germline CDR1 and CDR2 sequences are MNHNS and SASEGT. In DNA, the CDR3 is TGTGCCAGCAGAGTCGGACCCATAAAGGGGGAGCAGTTCTTC. Protein: CASRVGPIKGEQFF.

CDR3 in amino acids: CASSLGGSNQPQHF. The DNA of the CDR3 is TGTGCCAGCAGTTTAGGGGGAAGCAATCAGCCCCAGCATTTT. V is TRBV28 and J is TRBJ1-5; D is possibly TRBD1 (5 bases). CDR3 length: 14 residues. Trimming removed 2 bases at V and 1 base at J, with 6 bases between. CDR1 and CDR2 (germline): MDHEN, SYDVKM.

In nucleotides, the CDR3 is TGTGCCAGCAGCCCCGGCGGGGGAGCCTTACTCGAGCAGTACTTC. Its translation is CASSPGGGALLEQYF. The chain couples TRBV6-6 to TRBJ2-7; TRBD2 aligns across 7 bases. After removal of 6 bases from V and 6 bases from J, the junction contained 14 bases not matched to a gene. From germline, CDR1 is MNHNY and CDR2 SVGAGI (reference sequence). This CDR3 has 15 residues.

This rearrangement joins TRBV10-2 to TRBJ2-7; TRBD2 matches 7 bases. CDR3 length: 13 residues. The V and J ends lost 10 bases and 6 bases, in that order; junction bases with no gene match: 12. Germline CDR1 reads WSHSY; CDR2 reads SAAADI. The CDR3 sequence is CATMPAGVGEQYF. DNA of the CDR3: TGCGCCACCATGCCGGCGGGGGTAGGCGAGCAGTACTTC.

The chain couples TRBV7-9 to TRBJ1-6; 9 nucleotides match TRBD1. Per germline, CDR1 SEHNR and CDR2 FQNEAQ (reference sequence). The CDR3 length is 14 residues. V was pared by 2 bases and J by 8 bases, with 1 base of the junction left unmatched. As DNA, the CDR3 is TGTGCCAGCAGCTTACGACAGGGGGATTCACCCCTCCACTTT. Translated: CASSLRQGDSPLHF.

V and J are TRBV9 and TRBJ1-6; D is possibly TRBD1 (6 bases). Trimming removed 7 bases at V and 10 bases at J, with 15 bases between. Germline V gene lookup returns CDR1 SGDLS and CDR2 YYNGEE. The CDR3 totals 13 residues. The CDR3 DNA reads TGTGCCAGCGGACAGATGGAGGTGTCACCCCTCCACTTT. This codes for CASGQMEVSPLHF.

The chain has TRBV5-4 and TRBJ2-1; TRBD2 is a possible D gene (6 bases). This CDR3 has 14 amino acids. The V gene lost 2 bases and the J gene lost 6 bases, with 12 bases spanning the gap. Looked up from germline, CDR1 is SGHNT and CDR2 is YYREEE (reference sequence). The CDR3 sequence: CASSFRDSRNEQFF. The CDR3 DNA is TGTGCCAGCAGCTTCCGGGACTCCCGCAATGAGCAGTTCTTC. The whole variable domain, remainder taken from reference TRBV5-4 and TRBJ2-1, is ETGVTQSPTHLIKTRGQQVTLRCSSQSGHNTVSWYQQALGQGPQFIFQYYREEENGRGNFPPRFSGLQFPNYSSELNVNALELDDSALYLCASSFRDSRNEQFFGPGTRLTVL.

The chain recombines TRBV6-5 with TRBJ2-7, with D perhaps TRBD2 (5 bases). The germline CDR1 and CDR2 sequences are MNHEY and SVGAGI. Trimming shortened V by 6 bases and J by 7 bases, and 13 bases separated the two germline ends. The CDR3 spans 12 residues. The CDR3 loop is CASSDLWREQYF. The CDR3 DNA reads TGTGCCAGCAGCGACCTATGGAGGGAGCAGTACTTC.

J is TRBJ2-7 and V is TRBV19; possibly TRBD1 for D (7 bases). Trimming cost V 2 bases and J 1 base, with 9 bases left between them. The CDR3 runs 14 residues. CDR1 LNHDA and CDR2 SQIVND come from the germline V gene (reference sequence). In DNA, the CDR3 is TGTGCCAGTAGTATACAGGGGGGATCCTACGAGCAGTACTTC. It specifies CASSIQGGSYEQYF.

The V call is TRBV15, the J call TRBJ1-2, with D uncertain. CDR1 is LNHNV and CDR2 is YYDKDF in the germline V gene (reference sequence). The CDR3 sequence is 13 residues long. V lost 0 bases and J lost 7, with 9 bases in between. CDR3 DNA: TGTGCCACCAGCAGAGATTTCGCAAGTGGCTACACCTTC. Translating gives CATSRDFASGYTF.

The CDR3 region has the DNA TGTGCCAGCAGTTTACCGGGGGTCAACACTGAAGCTTTCTTT. Protein sequence: CASSLPGVNTEAFF. The chain employs TRBV28 and TRBJ1-1; TRBD1 might be the D (5 bases). CDR1 MDHEN and CDR2 SYDVKM come from the germline V gene. Trimming took off 2 bases at V and 2 bases at J, with 9 bases between the two ends. The CDR3 is 14 amino acids.